This paragraph reports one T cell receptor beta chain. The repertoire was sequenced with immunoSEQ multiplex PCR; TCRdb's copy has only in-frame clones and lacks some. This table has more than 200,000 clones, around 87% appearing once. Germline CDR1 reads LGHNA; CDR2 reads YSLEER. The J segment lost 0 bases and the V segment lost 4 bases, leaving 1 base of the junction unmatched. This CDR3 is 15 amino acids long. This record comes from a study of blood T cell repertoires in COVID-19. The sequenced sample consisted of peripheral blood. The chain uses TRBV4-3 and TRBJ2-2; 8 bases align to TRBD1. The clonotype comes from an older woman with COVID-19, enrolled during active disease. CDR3 DNA sequence: TGCGCCAGCAGCCCGGACAGGGCGAACACCGGGGAGCTGTTTTTT. Translating gives CASSPDRANTGELFF.